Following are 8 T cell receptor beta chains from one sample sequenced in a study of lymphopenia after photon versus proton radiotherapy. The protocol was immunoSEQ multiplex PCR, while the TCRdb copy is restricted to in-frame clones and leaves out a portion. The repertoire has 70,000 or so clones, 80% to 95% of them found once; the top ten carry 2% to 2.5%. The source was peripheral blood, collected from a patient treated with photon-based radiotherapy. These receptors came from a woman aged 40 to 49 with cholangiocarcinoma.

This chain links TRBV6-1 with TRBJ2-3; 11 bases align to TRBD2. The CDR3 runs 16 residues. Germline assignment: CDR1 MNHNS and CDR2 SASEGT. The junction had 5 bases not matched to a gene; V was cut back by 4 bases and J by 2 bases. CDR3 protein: CASSATSGGVTDTQYF. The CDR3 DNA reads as TGTGCCAGCAGTGCAACTAGCGGGGGCGTCACAGATACGCAGTATTTT.

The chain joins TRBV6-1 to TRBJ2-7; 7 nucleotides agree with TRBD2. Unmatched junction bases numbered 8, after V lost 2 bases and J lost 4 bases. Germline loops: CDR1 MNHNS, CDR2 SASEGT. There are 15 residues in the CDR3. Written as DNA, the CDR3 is TGTGCCAGCAGTGAAACGGAGGGAGGGCCATACGAGCAGTACTTC. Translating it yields CASSETEGGPYEQYF.

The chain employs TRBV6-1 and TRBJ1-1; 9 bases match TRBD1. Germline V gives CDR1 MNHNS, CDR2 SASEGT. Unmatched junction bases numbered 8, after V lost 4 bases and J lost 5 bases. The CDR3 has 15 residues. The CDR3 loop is CASSANRGRQTEAFF. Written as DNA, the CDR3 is TGTGCCAGCAGTGCAAACAGGGGGCGGCAAACTGAAGCTTTCTTT.

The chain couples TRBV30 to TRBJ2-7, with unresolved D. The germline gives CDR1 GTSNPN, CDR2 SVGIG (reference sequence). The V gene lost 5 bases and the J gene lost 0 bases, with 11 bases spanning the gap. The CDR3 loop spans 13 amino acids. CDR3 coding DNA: TGTGCCTGGGACGAGGTGAGCTCCTACGAGCAGTACTTC. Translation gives CAWDEVSSYEQYF. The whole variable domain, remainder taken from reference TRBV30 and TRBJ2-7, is SQTIHQWPATLVQPVGSPLSLECTVEGTSNPNLYWYRQAAGRGLQLLFYSVGIGQISSEVPQNLSASRPQDRQFILSSKKLLLSDSGFYLCAWDEVSSYEQYFGPGTRLTVT.

CDR3 in DNA: TGCAGCGTTGTCCTAGCGCTATCCACAGATACGCAGTATTTT. It specifies CSVVLALSTDTQYF. The gene calls are TRBV29-1 and TRBJ2-3, with D perhaps TRBD2 (6 bases). V lost 4 bases, J lost 2 bases, and 13 bases lay in between. Per germline, CDR1 SQVTM and CDR2 ANQGSEA. The CDR3 consists of 14 residues.

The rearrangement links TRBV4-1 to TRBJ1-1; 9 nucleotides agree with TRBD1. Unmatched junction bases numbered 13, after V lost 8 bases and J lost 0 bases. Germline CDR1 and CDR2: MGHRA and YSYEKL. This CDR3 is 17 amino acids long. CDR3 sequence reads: CASCPGTGGFMNTEAFF. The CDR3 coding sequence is TGCGCCAGCTGTCCGGGAACAGGGGGCTTCATGAACACTGAAGCTTTCTTT.

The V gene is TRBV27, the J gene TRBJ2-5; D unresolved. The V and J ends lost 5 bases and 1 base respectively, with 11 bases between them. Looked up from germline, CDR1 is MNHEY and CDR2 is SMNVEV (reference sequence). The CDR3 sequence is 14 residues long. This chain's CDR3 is CASSPSRIQETQYF. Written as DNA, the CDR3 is TGTGCCAGCAGTCCCTCCCGGATCCAAGAGACCCAGTACTTC.

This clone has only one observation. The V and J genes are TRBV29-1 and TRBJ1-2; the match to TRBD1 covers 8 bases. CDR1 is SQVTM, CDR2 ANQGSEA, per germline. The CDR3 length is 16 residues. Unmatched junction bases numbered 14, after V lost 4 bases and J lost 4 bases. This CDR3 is CSVGDDRGEESYGYTF. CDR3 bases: TGCAGCGTTGGTGATGACAGGGGAGAGGAGAGCTATGGCTACACCTTC.